This entry features one T cell receptor beta chain sequence. Its antigen is currently unknown. The source of the sample is a study of T cell responses to AZD1222 COVID-19 vaccine. Repertoires were generated with immunoSEQ multiplex PCR, while TCRdb's copy carries only in-frame clones and drops some. The data hold some 60,000 clones, with approximately 80% observed a single time. The germline CDR1 and CDR2 sequences are KGHDR and SFDVKD. This CDR3 contains 16 residues. Between the trimmed V and J ends, which lost 0 bases and 4 bases, there was a span of 11 bases. Whole-study results and caveats: Spike-wide coverage was observed for vaccine-associated CD4 TCRs, with dominant responses at 160-218 and 743-854.

The origin of this receptor is an adult who received the AZD1222 COVID-19 vaccine. This specimen consisted of peripheral blood, obtained 28 days after the second AZD1222 dose. This chain connects TRBV24-1 to TRBJ2-2; D perhaps matches TRBD1 (7 bases). This chain's CDR3 is CATSDLQGGGTGELFF. CDR3 in DNA: TGTGCCACCAGTGATTTGCAGGGGGGCGGCACCGGGGAGCTGTTTTTT.